This TCR beta chain was identified during a study of early T cells in non-severe SARS-CoV-2 infection. MiXCR was run by TCRdb on the 5' RACE reads, yielding one entry per CDR3 protein. In the table there are about 50,000 distinct CDR3 sequences, roughly a tenth of which are singletons. Germline V CDR1 and CDR2: SGHAT, FQNNGV. The V gene lost 1 base and the J gene lost 10 bases, with 11 bases spanning the gap. CDR3 length: 13 amino acids. This clonotype was seen a handful of times. Material: whole blood, obtained at baseline. This sequence was found in an adult who was a healthcare worker with PCR-confirmed SARS-CoV-2 infection or an uninfected control (not recorded which). The genes are TRBV11-2 and TRBJ2-1, with D possibly being TRBD2 (5 bases). CDR3 region: CASSLGGGLEQFF. The CDR3 DNA is TGTGCCAGCAGCTTAGGCGGCGGGTTGGAGCAGTTCTTC.